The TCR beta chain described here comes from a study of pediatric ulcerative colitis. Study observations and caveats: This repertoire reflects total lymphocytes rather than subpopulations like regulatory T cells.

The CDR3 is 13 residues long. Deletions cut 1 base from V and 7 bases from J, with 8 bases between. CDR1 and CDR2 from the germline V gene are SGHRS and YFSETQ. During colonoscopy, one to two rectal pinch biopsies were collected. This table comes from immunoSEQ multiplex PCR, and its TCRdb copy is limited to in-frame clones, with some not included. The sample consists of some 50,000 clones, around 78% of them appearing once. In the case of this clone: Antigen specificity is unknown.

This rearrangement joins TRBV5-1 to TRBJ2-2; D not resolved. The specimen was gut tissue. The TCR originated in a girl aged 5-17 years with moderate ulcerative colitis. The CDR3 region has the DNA TGCGCCAGCAGCTTGCCGGGTAGCGGGGAGCTGTTTTTT. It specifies CASSLPGSGELFF.